The 6 T cell receptor beta chains given below trace back to one sample, sequenced in a study of regulatory T cells in long-lasting Graves disease. This sample's time point: newly diagnosed GD, antithyroid drugs for less than 3 months. The TCR library used RNA extracted from PBMCs. Combining iRepertoire HTBI primers with Arm-PCR of CDR3 regions, the authors built TCR beta libraries. TCRdb redid the calling of the multiplex PCR reads with MiXCR, one entry per CDR3 protein. The sample shows around 500,000 distinct CDR3 sequences, around 16% of them seen only once. These data were also filed under a second study, of T cells in Graves' hyperthyroidism and ophthalmopathy.

This sample comprised peripheral blood mononuclear cells (PBMCs), obtained at new diagnosis, from a patient treated with antithyroid drugs. The receptors here all came from a woman aged 35-60 years with Graves disease.

Many counts were recorded for this clonotype. A read error is likely here: a far larger clone is one base away. This chain uses TRBV4-1 with TRBJ2-7; TRBD2 matches 9 bases. Germline CDR1 MGHRA, CDR2 YSYEKL. The trim removed 4 bases at V and 7 bases at J, leaving 8 bases unmatched. The CDR3 has 14 residues. The CDR3 loop reads CASSRLAAYNEQYF. CDR3 sequence (DNA): TGCGCCAGCAGCCGACTAGCGGCATACAATGAGCAGTACTTC.

The chain joins TRBV2 to TRBJ1-1, with TRBD1 as a possible D gene (6 bases). Germline V gene lookup returns CDR1 SNHLY and CDR2 FYNNEI. This CDR3 region has 11 residues. Trimming removed 8 bases at V and 8 bases at J, with 12 bases between. The CDR3 sequence is CASGGDMEAFF. The CDR3 DNA is TGTGCCAGCGGGGGGGACATGGAAGCTTTCTTT.

The chain uses TRBV19 and TRBJ2-1; D unclear. CDR1 and CDR2 from the germline V gene are LNHDA and SQIVND (reference sequence). Deletions cut 3 bases from V and 1 base from J, with 10 bases between. This CDR3 is built from 15 residues. CDR3 protein: CASSIILESYNEQFF. The CDR3, as DNA: TGTGCCAGTAGTATTATCCTCGAATCCTACAATGAGCAGTTCTTC.

This clonotype has more than one count but fewer than ten. J is TRBJ1-4 and V is TRBV7-3; D might be TRBD1 (6 bases). V was cut by 5 bases and J by 5 bases, with 9 bases left in between. In germline, CDR1 is SGHTA, CDR2 FQGTGA. The CDR3 consists of 13 residues. Here the CDR3 reads CASSTGQNEKLFF. CDR3 coding DNA: TGTGCCAGCAGCACCGGACAGAATGAAAAACTGTTTTTT.

The chain joins TRBV6-4 to TRBJ1-1; D uncertain. Germline V lookup: CDR1 MRHNA, CDR2 SNTAGT. The V and J ends lost 4 bases and 4 bases respectively, with 10 bases between them. The CDR3 consists of 13 residues. CDR3 residues: CASSVELGTEAFF. CDR3 coding DNA: TGTGCCAGCAGTGTTGAGTTGGGCACTGAAGCTTTCTTT.

This clonotype was recorded at least ten times. The chain uses TRBV3-1 and TRBJ2-3; D unclear. The germline gives CDR1 LGHDT, CDR2 YNNKEL (reference sequence). Deletions cut 1 base from V and 3 bases from J, with 11 bases between. CDR3 size: 15 residues. The CDR3 DNA follows: TGTGCCAGCAGCCAAGGCCCTAGGGCAACAGATACGCAGTATTTT. Protein: CASSQGPRATDTQYF.